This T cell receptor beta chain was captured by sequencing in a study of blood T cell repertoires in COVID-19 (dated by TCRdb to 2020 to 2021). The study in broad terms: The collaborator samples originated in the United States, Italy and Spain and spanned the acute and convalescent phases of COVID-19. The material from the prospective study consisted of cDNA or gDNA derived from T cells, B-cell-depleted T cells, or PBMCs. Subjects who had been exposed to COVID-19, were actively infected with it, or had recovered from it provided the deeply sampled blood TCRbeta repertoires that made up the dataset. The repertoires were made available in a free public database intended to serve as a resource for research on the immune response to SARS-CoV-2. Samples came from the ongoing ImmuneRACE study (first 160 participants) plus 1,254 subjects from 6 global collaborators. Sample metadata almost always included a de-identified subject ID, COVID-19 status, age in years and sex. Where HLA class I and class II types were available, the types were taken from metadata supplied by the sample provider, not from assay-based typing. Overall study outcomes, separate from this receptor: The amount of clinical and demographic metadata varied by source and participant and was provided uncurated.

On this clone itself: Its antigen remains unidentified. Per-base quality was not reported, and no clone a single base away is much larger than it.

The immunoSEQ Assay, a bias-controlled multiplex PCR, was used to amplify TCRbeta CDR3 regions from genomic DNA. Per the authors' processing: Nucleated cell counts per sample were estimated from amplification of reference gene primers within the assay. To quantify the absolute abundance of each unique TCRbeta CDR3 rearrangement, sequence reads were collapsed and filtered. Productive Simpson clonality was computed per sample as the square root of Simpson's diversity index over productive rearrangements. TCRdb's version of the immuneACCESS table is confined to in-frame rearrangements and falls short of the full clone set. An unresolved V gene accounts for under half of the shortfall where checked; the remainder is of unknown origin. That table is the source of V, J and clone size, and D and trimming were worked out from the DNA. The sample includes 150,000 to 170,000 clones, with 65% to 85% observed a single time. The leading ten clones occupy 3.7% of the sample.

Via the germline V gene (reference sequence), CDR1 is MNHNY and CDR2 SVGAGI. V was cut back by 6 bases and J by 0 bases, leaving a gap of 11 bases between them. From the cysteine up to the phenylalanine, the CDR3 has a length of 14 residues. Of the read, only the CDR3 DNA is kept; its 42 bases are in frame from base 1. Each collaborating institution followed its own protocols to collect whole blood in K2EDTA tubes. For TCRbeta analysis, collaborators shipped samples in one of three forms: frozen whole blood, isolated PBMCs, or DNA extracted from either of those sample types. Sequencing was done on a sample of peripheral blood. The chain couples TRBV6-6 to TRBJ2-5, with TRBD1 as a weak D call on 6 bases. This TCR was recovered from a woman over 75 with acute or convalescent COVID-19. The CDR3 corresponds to CASRKGQNQETQYF. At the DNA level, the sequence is TGTGCCAGCAGGAAGGGACAAAACCAAGAGACCCAGTACTTC.